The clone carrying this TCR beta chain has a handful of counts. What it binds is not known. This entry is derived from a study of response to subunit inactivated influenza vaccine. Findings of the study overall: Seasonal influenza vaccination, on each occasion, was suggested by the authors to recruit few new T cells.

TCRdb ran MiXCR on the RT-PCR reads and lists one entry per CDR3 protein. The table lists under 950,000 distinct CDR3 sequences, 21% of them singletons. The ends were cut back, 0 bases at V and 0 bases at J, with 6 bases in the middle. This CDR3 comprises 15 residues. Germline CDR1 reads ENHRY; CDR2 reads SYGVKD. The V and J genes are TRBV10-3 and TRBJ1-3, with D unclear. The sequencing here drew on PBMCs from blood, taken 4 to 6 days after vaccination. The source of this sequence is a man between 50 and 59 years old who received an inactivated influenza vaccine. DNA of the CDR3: TGTGCCATCAGTGAGTCCGAGGTCTCTGGAAACACCATATATTTT. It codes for CAISESEVSGNTIYF.